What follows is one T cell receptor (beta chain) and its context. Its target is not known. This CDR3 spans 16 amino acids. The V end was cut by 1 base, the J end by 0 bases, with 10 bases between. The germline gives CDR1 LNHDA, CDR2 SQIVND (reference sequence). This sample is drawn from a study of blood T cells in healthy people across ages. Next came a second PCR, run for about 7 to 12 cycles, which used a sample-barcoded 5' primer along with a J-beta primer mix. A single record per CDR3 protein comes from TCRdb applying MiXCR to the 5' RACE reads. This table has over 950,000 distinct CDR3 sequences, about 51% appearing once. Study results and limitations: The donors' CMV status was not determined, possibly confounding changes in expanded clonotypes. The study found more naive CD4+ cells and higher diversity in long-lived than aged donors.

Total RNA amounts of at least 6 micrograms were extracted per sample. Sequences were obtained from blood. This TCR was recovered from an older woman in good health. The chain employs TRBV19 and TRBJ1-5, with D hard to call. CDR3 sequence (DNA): TGTGCCAGTAGTATAGGACACACCTTTAGCAATCAGCCCCAGCATTTT. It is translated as CASSIGHTFSNQPQHF. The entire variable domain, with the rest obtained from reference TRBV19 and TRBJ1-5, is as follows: DGGITQSPKYLFRKEGQNVTLSCEQNLNHDAMYWYRQDPGQGLRLIYYSQIVNDFQKGDIAEGYSVSREKKESFPLTVTSAQKNPTAFYLCASSIGHTFSNQPQHFGDGTRLSIL.